This T cell receptor beta chain was recorded in a study of shared clonotypes between healthy human individuals. About the study: Serving as donors were a couple of women and a few men, whose ages spanned 18 to 49.

This CDR3 is 15 amino acids long. J lost 7 bases, V lost 3 bases, and 12 bases had no gene match. Germline lookup yields CDR1 SGHVS and CDR2 FQNEAQ. Only one count was recorded for this clone. Each cell subset's genomic DNA was divided evenly among several immunoSEQ plates. The data were produced by immunoSEQ multiplex PCR, yet TCRdb's version contains in-frame clones alone and is incomplete. The sample includes hundreds of thousands of clones, roughly 77% seen only once; the top ten take about 12%. Healthy adults negative for HIV, lacking recent acute infections or vaccinations, served as donors. The chain recombines TRBV7-8 with TRBJ2-7; 7 bases match TRBD2. This receptor was obtained from a middle-aged woman in good health. Some clones in this sample may be carry-over from other donors' samples. The sample taken for sequencing was PBMCs. The CDR3 DNA reads as TGTGCCAGCAGCTTTCTCGCGGGAGATTTGGGGGAGCAGTACTTC. Protein product: CASSFLAGDLGEQYF.